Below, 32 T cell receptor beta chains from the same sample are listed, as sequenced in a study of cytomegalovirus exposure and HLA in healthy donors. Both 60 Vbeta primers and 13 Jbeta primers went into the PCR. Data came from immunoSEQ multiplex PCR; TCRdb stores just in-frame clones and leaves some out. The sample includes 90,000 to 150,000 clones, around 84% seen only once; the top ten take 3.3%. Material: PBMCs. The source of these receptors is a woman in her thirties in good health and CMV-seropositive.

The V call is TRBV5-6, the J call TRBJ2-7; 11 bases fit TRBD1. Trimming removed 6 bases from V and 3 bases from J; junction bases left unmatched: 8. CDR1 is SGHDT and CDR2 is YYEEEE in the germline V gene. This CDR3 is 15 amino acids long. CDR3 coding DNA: TGTGCCAGCAACATCGGGACAGGGGGATTCTACGAGCAGTACTTC. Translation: CASNIGTGGFYEQYF.

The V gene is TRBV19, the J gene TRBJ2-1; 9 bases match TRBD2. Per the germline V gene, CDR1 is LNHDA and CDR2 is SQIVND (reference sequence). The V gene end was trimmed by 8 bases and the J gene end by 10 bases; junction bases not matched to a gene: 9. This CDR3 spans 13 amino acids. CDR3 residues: CASRRGGTGEQFF. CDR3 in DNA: TGTGCCAGTCGGCGGGGGGGGACCGGAGAGCAGTTCTTC.

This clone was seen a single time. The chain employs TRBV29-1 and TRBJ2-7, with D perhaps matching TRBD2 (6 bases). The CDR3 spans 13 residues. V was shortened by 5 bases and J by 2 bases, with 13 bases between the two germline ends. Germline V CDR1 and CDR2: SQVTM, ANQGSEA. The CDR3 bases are TGCAGCGTTTTGGACCCGGGGGCCTACGAGCAGTACTTC. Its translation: CSVLDPGAYEQYF.

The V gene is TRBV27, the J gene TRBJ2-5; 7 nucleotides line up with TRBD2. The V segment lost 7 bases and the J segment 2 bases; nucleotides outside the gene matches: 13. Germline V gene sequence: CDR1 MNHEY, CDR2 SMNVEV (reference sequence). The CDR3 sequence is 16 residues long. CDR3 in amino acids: CASKLRLAAAQETQYF. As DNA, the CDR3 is TGTGCCAGCAAGTTGCGGCTAGCGGCGGCTCAAGAGACCCAGTACTTC.

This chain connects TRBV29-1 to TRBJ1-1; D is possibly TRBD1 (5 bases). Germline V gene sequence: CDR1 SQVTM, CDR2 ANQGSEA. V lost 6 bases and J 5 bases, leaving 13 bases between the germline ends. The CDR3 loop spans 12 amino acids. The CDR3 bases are TGCAGCGTCGACAGTGGGGGGACTGAAGCTTTCTTT. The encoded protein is CSVDSGGTEAFF.

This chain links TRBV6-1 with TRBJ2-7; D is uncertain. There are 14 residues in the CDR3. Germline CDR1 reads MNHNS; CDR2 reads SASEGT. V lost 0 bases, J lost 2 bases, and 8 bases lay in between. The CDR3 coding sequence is TGTGCCAGCAGTGAAGCTAATCTTACCTACGAGCAGTACTTC. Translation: CASSEANLTYEQYF.

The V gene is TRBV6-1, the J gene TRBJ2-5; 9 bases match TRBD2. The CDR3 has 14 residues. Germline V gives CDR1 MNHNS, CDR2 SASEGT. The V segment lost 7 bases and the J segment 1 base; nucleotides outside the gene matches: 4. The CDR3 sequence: CASKRGAPQETQYF. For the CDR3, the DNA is TGTGCCAGCAAGCGGGGGGCTCCCCAAGAGACCCAGTACTTC.

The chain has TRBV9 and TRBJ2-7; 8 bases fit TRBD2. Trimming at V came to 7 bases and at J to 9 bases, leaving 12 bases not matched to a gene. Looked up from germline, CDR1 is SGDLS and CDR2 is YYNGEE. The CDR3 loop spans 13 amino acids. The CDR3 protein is CASGNGGAVGQYF. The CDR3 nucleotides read TGTGCCAGCGGAAACGGGGGGGCCGTCGGGCAGTACTTC.

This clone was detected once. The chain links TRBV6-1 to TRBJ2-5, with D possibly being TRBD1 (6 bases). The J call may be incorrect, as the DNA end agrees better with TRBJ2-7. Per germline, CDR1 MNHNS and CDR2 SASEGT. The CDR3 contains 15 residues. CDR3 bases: TGTGCCAGCAGTGACCGCCCTGAAGGGGGCTACGAGCAGTACTTC. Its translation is CASSDRPEGGYEQYF.

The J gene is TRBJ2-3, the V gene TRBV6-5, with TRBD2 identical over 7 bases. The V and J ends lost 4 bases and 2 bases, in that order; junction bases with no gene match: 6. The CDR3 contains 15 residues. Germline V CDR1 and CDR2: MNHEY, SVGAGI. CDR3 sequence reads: CASSFHSGYTDTQYF. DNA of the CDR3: TGTGCCAGCAGTTTCCATAGCGGGTACACAGATACGCAGTATTTT.

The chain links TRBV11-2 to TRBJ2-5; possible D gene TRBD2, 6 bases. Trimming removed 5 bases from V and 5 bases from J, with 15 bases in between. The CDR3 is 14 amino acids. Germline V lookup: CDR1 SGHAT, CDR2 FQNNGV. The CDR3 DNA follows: TGTGCCAGCAGCCTAACTAGCCTCGGGGAGACCCAGTACTTC. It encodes CASSLTSLGETQYF.

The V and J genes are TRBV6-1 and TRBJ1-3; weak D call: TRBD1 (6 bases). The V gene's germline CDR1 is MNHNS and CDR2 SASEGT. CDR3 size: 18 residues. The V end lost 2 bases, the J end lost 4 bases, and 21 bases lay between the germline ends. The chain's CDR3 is CASSEFATGLFEGNTIYF. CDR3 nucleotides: TGTGCCAGCAGTGAATTCGCGACAGGATTGTTTGAAGGAAACACCATATATTTT.

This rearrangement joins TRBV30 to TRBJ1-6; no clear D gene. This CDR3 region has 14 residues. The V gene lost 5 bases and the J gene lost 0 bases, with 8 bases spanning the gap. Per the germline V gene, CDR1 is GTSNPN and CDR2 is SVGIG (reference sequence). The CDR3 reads CAWGGSSYNSPLHF. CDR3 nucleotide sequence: TGTGCCTGGGGAGGGAGCTCCTATAATTCACCCCTCCACTTT.

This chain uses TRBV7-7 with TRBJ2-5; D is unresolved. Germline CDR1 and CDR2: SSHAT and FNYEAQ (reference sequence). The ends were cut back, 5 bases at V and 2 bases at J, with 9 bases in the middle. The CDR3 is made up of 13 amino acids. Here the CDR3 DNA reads TGTGCCAGCAGCCCCCTCTTACAAGAGACCCAGTACTTC. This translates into CASSPLLQETQYF. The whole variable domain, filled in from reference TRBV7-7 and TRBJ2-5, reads GAGVSQSPRYKVTKRGQDVTLRCDPISSHATLYWYQQALGQGPEFLTYFNYEAQPDKSGLPSDRFSAERPEGSISTLTIQRTEQRDSAMYRCASSPLLQETQYFGPGTRLLVL.

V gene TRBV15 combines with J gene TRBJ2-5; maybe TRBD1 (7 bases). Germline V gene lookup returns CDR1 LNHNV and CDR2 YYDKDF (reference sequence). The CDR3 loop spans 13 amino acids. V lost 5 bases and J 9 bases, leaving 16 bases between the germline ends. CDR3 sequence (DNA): TGTGCCACCAGCTGGAGGGGGCAAGGGGCCCAGTACTTC. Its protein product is CATSWRGQGAQYF.

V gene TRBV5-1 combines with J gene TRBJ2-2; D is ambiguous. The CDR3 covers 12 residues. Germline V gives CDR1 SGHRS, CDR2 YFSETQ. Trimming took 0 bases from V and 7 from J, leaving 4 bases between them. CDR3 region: CASSLANGELFF. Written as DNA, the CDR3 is TGCGCCAGCAGCTTGGCTAACGGGGAGCTGTTTTTT.

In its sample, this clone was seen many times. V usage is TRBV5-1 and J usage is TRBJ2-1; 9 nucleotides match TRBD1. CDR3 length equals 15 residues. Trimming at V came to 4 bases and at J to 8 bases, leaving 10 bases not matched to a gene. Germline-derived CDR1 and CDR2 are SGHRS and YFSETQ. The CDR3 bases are TGCGCCAGCAGCGCCGGGACAGGGATGGGGCATGAGCAGTTCTTC. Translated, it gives CASSAGTGMGHEQFF.

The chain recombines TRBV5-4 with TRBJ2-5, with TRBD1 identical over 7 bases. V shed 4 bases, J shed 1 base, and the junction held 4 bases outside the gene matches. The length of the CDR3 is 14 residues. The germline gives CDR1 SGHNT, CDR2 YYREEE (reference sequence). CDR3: CASSNRGGQETQYF. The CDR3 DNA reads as TGTGCCAGCAGCAACAGGGGTGGCCAAGAGACCCAGTACTTC.

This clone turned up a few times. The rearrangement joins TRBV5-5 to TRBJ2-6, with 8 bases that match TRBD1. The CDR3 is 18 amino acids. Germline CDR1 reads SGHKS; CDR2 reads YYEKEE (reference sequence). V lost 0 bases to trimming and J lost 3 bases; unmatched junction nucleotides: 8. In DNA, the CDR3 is TGTGCCAGCAGCTTGGTGTCAGGGGGCACTGGTGGGGCCAACGTCCTGACTTTC. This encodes CASSLVSGGTGGANVLTF.

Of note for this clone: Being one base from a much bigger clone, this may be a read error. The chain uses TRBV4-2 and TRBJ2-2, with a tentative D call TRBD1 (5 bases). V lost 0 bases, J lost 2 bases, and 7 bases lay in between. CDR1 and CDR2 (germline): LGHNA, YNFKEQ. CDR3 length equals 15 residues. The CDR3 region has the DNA TGTGCCAGCAGCCAAGAGGGGCTCAACACCGGGGAGCTGTTTTTT. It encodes CASSQEGLNTGELFF.

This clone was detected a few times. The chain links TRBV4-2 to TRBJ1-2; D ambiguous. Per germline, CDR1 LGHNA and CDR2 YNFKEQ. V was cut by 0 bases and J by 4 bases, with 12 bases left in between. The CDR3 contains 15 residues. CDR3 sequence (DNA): TGTGCCAGCAGCCAAGATGAAGAGAGGAGCTATGGCTACACCTTC. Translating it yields CASSQDEERSYGYTF.

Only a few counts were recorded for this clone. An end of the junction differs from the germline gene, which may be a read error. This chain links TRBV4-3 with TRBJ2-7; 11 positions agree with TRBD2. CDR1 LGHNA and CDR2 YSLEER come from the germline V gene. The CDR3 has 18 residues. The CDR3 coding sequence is TGCGCCAGCAGCCAAGATCTAGCGGGGGGCCTCCTCTCCTCCGAGCAGTACTTC. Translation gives CASSQDLAGGLLSSEQYF.

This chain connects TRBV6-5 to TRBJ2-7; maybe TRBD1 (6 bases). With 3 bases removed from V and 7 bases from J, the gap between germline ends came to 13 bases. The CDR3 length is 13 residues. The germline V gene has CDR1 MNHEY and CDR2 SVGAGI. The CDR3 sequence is CASSYGPGEEQYF. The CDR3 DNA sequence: TGTGCCAGCAGTTATGGGCCAGGGGAGGAGCAGTACTTC.

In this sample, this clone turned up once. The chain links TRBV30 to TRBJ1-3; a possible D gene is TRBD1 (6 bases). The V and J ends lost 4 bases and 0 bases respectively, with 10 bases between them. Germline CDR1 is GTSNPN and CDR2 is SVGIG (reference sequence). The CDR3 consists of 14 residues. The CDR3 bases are TGTGCCTGGAAAGGGGGTAACTCTGGAAACACCATATATTTT. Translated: CAWKGGNSGNTIYF.

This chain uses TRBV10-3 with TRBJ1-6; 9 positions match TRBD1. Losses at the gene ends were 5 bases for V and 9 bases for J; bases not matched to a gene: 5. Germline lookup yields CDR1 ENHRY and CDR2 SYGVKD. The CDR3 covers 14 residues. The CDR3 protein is CAISPQGAGSPLHF. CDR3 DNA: TGTGCCATCAGTCCACAGGGGGCAGGTTCACCCCTCCACTTT.

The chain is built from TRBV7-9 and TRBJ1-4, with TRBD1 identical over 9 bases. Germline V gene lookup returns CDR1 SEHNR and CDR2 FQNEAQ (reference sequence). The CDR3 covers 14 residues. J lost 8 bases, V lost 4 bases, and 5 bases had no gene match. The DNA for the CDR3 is TGTGCCAGCAGCTCCGGACAGGGGAGCGAAAAACTGTTTTTT. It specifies CASSSGQGSEKLFF. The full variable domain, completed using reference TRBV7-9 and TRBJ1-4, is DTGVSQNPRHKITKRGQNVTFRCDPISEHNRLYWYRQTLGQGPEFLTYFQNEAQLEKSRLLSDRFSAERPKGSFSTLEIQRTEQGDSAMYLCASSSGQGSEKLFFGSGTQLSVL.

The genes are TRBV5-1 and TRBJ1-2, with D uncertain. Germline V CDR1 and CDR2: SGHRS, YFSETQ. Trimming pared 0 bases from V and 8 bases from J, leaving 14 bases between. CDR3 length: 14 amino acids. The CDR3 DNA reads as TGCGCCAGCAGCTTGGTCGAGATCTCGGGGGGCTACACCTTC. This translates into CASSLVEISGGYTF.

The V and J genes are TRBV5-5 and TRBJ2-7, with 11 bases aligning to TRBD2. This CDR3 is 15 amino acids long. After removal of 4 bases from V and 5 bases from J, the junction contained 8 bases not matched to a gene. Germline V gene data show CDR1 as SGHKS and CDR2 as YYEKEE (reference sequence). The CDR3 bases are TGTGCCAGCAGCGCGACTAGCGGGGAATGGGACGAGCAGTACTTC. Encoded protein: CASSATSGEWDEQYF.

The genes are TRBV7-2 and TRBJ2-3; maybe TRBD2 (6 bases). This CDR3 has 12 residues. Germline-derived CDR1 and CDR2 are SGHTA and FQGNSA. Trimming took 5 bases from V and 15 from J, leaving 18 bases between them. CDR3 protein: CASSDSRGGQYF. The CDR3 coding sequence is TGTGCCAGCAGCGATTCTCGGGGAGGTCAATATTTT.

The CDR3 sequence: CASSAQPGQNYYGYTF. CDR3 DNA sequence: TGTGCCAGCAGCGCCCAGCCCGGACAGAATTACTATGGCTACACCTTC. The gene calls are TRBV7-9 and TRBJ1-2; D perhaps matches TRBD1 (6 bases). The CDR3 totals 16 residues. The germline gives CDR1 SEHNR, CDR2 FQNEAQ (reference sequence). V was trimmed by 5 bases and J by 3 bases, leaving 19 bases between them.

CDR3 sequence reads: CASSQAGEGAEAGELFF. CDR3 bases: TGTGCCAGCAGCCAAGCCGGAGAGGGGGCCGAGGCCGGGGAGCTGTTTTTT. The J gene is TRBJ2-2, the V gene TRBV4-2; 7 nucleotides match TRBD1. Germline lookup yields CDR1 LGHNA and CDR2 YNFKEQ. V lost 1 base to trimming and J lost 6 bases; unmatched junction nucleotides: 11. The CDR3 runs 17 residues.

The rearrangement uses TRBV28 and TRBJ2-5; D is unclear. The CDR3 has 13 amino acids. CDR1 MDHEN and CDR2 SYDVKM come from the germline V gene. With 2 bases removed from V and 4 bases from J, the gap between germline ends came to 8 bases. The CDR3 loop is CASSLHVLETQYF. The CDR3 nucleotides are TGTGCCAGCAGTTTACACGTACTAGAGACCCAGTACTTC. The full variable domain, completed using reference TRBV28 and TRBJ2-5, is DVKVTQSSRYLVKRTGEKVFLECVQDMDHENMFWYRQDPGLGLRLIYFSYDVKMKEKGDIPEGYSVSREKKERFSLILESASTNQTSMYLCASSLHVLETQYFGPGTRLLVL.